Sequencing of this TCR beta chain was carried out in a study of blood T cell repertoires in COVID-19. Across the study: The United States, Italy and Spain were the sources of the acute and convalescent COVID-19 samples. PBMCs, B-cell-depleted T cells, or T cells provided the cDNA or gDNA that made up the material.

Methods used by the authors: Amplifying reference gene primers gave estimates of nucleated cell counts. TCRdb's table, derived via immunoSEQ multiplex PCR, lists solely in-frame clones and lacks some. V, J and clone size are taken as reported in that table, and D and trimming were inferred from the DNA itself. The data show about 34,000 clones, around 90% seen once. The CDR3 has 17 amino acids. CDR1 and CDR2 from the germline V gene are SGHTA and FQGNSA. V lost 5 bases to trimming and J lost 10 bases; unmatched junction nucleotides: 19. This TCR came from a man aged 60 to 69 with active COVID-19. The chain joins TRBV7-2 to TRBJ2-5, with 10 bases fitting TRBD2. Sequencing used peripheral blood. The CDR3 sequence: CASSPMPSSGTSVGQYF. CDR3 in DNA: TGTGCCAGCAGCCCGATGCCGAGCTCCGGGACTAGCGTCGGCCAGTACTTC.